These T cell receptor beta chains were read from a single sample in a study of early T cells in non-severe SARS-CoV-2 infection. TCRdb re-derived calls from the 5' RACE reads in MiXCR, one entry per CDR3 protein. The sample holds around 57,000 distinct CDR3 sequences; 11% are singletons and the top ten take over 1.5%. Source material: whole blood. The receptors were sampled from an adult who was a healthcare worker with PCR-confirmed SARS-CoV-2 infection or an uninfected control (not recorded which). The CDR3 runs from the conserved cysteine through the conserved F or W. Fields, in order: J gene, clone size, CDR3 length, V gene, D gene, CDR3 protein, CDR3 DNA. A D gene is named only where the DNA matches it firmly. Some rows mark clone size as missing; the rest say once, few, many or name a class of expanded clone.

TRBJ1-1 - 15 TRBV7-2 - CASSLDTGLNTEAFF TGTGCCAGCAGCTTAGACACAGGGTTGAACACTGAAGCTTTCTTT
TRBJ2-1 - 17 TRBV5-6 - CASSPSQAFGSYNEQFF TGTGCCAGCAGCCCCTCCCAAGCATTCGGCTCCTACAATGAGCAGTTCTTC
TRBJ2-1 many 16 TRBV7-9 TRBD2 CASGGTSGGSYNEQFF TGTGCCAGCGGAGGGACTAGCGGGGGGTCCTACAATGAGCAGTTCTTC
TRBJ2-3 many 15 TRBV7-9 - CASSSAAQTADTQYF TGTGCCAGCAGCTCCGCCGCCCAGACAGCAGATACGCAGTATTTT
TRBJ2-7 many 12 TRBV11-2 - CASSSGSYEQYF TGTGCCAGCAGCTCCGGCTCCTACGAGCAGTACTTC
TRBJ2-5 many 12 TRBV9 - CASSPGQETQYF TGTGCCAGCAGCCCAGGTCAAGAGACCCAGTACTTC
TRBJ2-7 many 13 TRBV10-3 - CAISESYSYEQYF TGTGCCATCAGTGAGTCGTATAGTTACGAGCAGTACTTC
TRBJ1-1 once 16 TRBV3-1 - CASSASTGTWDTEAFF TGTGCCAGCAGCGCCTCTACAGGGACATGGGACACTGAAGCTTTCTTT
TRBJ2-3 - 13 TRBV5-1 - CASTWDSTDTQYF TGCGCCAGCACCTGGGACAGCACAGATACGCAGTATTTT
TRBJ2-5 many 12 TRBV28 - CAGTGEAETQYF TGTGCCGGCACCGGCGAGGCGGAGACCCAGTACTTC
TRBJ2-7 many 18 TRBV20-1 TRBD2 CSARLTQGLAGGSYEQYF TGCAGTGCTAGACTTACCCAGGGACTAGCGGGGGGTTCCTACGAGCAGTACTTC